The 3 T cell receptor beta chains below all came from one sample that was sequenced in a study of CD8+ T cells in alopecia areata (dated by TCRdb to the late 2010s). Cells from mouse cutaneous lymph nodes were pooled, stained for CD4, CD8alpha, NKG2D, NKG2ACE and other markers, and then sorted on a BD Influx. Libraries came from the immunoSEQ multiplex PCR assay. RNA was extracted from all samples and reverse transcribed into cDNA as template for TCR sequencing. TCRdb mirrors the immuneACCESS table, restricted to in-frame sequences. Some clones are absent from its copies; in checked studies, under half trace to an unresolved V gene, and the reason for the others is unknown. Listed for this sample are 200,000 to 300,000 clones, none observed only a single time. 1.2% of the sample is taken by the ten largest. Sample: CD4+ T cells sorted from a lymph node. These receptors were obtained from a C3H/HeJ mouse with alopecia areata. Mice of this strain bear MHC haplotype H2-k.

This clone showed up just a few times. All gene names here are mouse names. The read is 4 residues too short to cover the CDR3 end, so that end is filled in from the germline J gene. The chain links TRBV19 to TRBJ1-2; D call uncertain. The CDR3 totals 13 residues. CDR1 is FNHDT and CDR2 is SITEND in the germline V gene (reference sequence). Trimming pared 5 bases from V and 1 base from J, leaving 9 bases between. Here the CDR3 reads CASSSTRNSDYTF. The CDR3 bases that were read are TGTGCCAGCAGCTCAACAAGAAACTCC. Combining the CDR3 with reference TRBV19 and TRBJ1-2 gives the whole variable domain GGIITQTPKFLIGQEGQKLTLKCQQNFNHDTMYWYRQDSGKGLRLIYYSITENDLQKGDLSEGYDASREKKSSFSLTVTSAQKNEMAVFLCASSSTRNSDYTFGSGTRLLVI.

This clone was counted between two and nine times. Here the gene names and germline are mouse. The read ends 4 residues early relative to the CDR3; the germline J gene fills the gap. The J gene is TRBJ2-1, the V gene TRBV5; no definite D call. Trimming stripped 2 bases from V and 6 bases from J, with 5 bases between. The CDR3 loop spans 12 amino acids. The V gene's germline CDR1 is LGHNA and CDR2 YNLKQL (reference sequence). The DNA read from the CDR3 is TGTGCCAGCAGCCAAAGGTTTGCT. It yields the protein CASSQRFA. The entire CDR3 protein is CASSQRFAEQFF.

This clone was counted a few times. Mouse gene names and germline throughout. The DNA ends 4 residues before the CDR3 does, and the rest of the CDR3 is filled in from the germline J gene. The sample holds other DNA sequences that translate to the same CDR3. The chain combines TRBV5 with TRBJ2-7, with 10 bases identical to TRBD2. The CDR3 contains 14 residues. Per germline, CDR1 LGHNA and CDR2 YNLKQL (reference sequence). CDR3: CASSPRLGGYEQYF. The CDR3 DNA, read in part, is TGTGCCAGCAGCCCAAGACTGGGGGGATAT.